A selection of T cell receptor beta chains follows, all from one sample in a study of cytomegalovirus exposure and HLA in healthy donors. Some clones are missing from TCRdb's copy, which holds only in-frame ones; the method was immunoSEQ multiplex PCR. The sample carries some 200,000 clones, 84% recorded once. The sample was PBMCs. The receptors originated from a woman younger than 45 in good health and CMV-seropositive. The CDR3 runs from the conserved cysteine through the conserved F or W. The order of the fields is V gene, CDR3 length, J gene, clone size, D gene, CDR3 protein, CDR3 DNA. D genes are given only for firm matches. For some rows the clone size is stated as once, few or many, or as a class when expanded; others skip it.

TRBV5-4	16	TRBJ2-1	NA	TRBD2	CASSLAAGGAYNEQFF	TGTGCCAGCAGCTTGGCTGCGGGAGGTGCCTACAATGAGCAGTTCTTC
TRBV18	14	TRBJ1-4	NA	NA	CASSPGVGEEKLFF	TGTGCCAGCTCACCAGGAGTCGGTGAAGAAAAACTGTTTTTT
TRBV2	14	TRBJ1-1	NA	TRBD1	CASSADRGSTEAFF	TGTGCCAGCAGTGCGGACAGGGGGAGCACTGAAGCTTTCTTT
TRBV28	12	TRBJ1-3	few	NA	CASGSSGNTIYF	TGTGCCAGCGGCAGCTCTGGAAACACCATATATTTT
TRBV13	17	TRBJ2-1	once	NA	CASSLLKAGATYNEQFF	TGTGCCAGCAGCTTATTAAAGGCGGGGGCCACCTACAATGAGCAGTTCTTC
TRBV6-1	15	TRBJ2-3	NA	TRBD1	CASVGDRVSTDTQYF	TGTGCCAGCGTTGGGGACAGGGTGAGCACAGATACGCAGTATTTT
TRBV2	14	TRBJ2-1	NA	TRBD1	CANTGTGVVGEQFF	TGTGCCAACACGGGGACAGGGGTGGTTGGGGAGCAGTTCTTC
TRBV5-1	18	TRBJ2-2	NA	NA	CASSLKGVEKAYTGELFF	TGCGCCAGCAGCTTGAAGGGGGTGGAGAAAGCGTACACCGGGGAGCTGTTTTTT
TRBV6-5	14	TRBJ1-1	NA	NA	CASSYSGFFTEAFF	TGTGCCAGCAGTTACTCCGGTTTTTTCACTGAAGCTTTCTTT
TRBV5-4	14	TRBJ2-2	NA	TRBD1	CASNPGGNTGELFF	TGTGCCAGCAACCCAGGGGGGAACACCGGGGAGCTGTTTTTT
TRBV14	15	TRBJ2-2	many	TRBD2	CASSRGGSRIGELFF	TGTGCCAGCAGCCGCGGCGGGAGTAGGATCGGGGAGCTGTTTTTT
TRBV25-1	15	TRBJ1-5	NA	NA	CASSEPSHRAQPQHF	TGTGCCAGCAGTGAACCCTCCCACAGGGCTCAGCCCCAGCATTTT
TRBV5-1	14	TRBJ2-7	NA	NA	CASSREGLGYEQYF	TGCGCCAGCAGCAGAGAGGGCCTGGGCTACGAGCAGTACTTC
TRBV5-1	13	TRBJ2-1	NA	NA	CATGTGGMDEQFF	TGCGCCACAGGCACGGGGGGCATGGATGAGCAGTTCTTC
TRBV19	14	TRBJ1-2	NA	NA	CASSIYGDSYGYTF	TGTGCCAGTAGTATATACGGGGATTCCTATGGCTACACCTTC
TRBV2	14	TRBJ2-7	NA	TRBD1	CASRISGQSYEQYF	TGTGCCAGCAGGATCTCGGGACAGAGCTACGAGCAGTACTTC
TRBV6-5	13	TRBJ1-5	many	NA	CASRYDSSRPQHF	TGTGCCAGCAGATATGACAGCAGCCGACCCCAGCATTTT
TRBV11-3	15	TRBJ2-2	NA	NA	CASSLRPGGTGELFF	TGTGCCAGCAGTCTGAGACCCGGGGGCACCGGGGAGCTGTTTTTT
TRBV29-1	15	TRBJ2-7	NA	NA	CSVRSGSRSSYEQYF	TGCAGCGTTAGAAGCGGATCTAGGAGCTCCTACGAGCAGTACTTC
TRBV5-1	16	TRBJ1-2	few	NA	CASSLAKGGANYGYTF	TGCGCCAGCAGCTTGGCCAAAGGCGGGGCTAACTATGGCTACACCTTC
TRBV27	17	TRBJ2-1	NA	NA	CASSLYPGVVSYNEQFF	TGTGCCAGCAGCCTTTACCCAGGGGTTGTCTCCTACAATGAGCAGTTCTTC
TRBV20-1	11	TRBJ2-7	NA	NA	CSARGGDEQYF	TGCAGTGCTAGAGGCGGGGACGAGCAGTACTTC
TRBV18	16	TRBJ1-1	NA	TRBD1	CASSVTGTGNLPEAFF	TGTGCCAGCTCAGTAACCGGGACAGGGAACCTTCCTGAAGCTTTCTTT
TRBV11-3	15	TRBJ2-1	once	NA	CASSLDSVPYNEQFF	TGTGCCAGCAGCTTAGACTCGGTACCCTACAATGAGCAGTTCTTC
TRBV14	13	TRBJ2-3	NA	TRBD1	CASSPRQGRTQYF	TGTGCCAGCAGCCCTCGACAGGGACGGACGCAGTATTTT
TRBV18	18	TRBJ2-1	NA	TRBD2	CASSQRQTSGRDYNEQFF	TGTGCCAGCTCGCAAAGGCAAACTAGCGGACGAGACTACAATGAGCAGTTCTTC
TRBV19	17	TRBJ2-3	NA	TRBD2	CASSMGLAGGLTDTQYF	TGTGCCAGTAGTATGGGACTAGCGGGAGGACTCACAGATACGCAGTATTTT
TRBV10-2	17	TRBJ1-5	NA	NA	CASSGGIEASPQQPQHF	TGCGCCAGCAGCGGAGGCATCGAGGCGTCTCCCCAGCAGCCCCAGCATTTT
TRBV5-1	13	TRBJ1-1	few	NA	CASSPDINTEAFF	TGCGCCAGCAGCCCAGACATTAACACTGAAGCTTTCTTT
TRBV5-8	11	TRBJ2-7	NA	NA	CASSLTYEQYF	TGTGCCAGCAGCCTGACATACGAGCAGTACTTC
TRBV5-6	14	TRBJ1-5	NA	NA	CASSLGRGSQPQHF	TGTGCCAGCAGCTTGGGGCGGGGGAGTCAGCCCCAGCATTTT
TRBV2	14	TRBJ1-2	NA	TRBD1	CASSVPGGEVGYTF	TGTGCCAGCAGTGTCCCAGGGGGCGAAGTTGGCTACACCTTC
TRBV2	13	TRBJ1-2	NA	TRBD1	CASRRDRAGGYTF	TGTGCCAGCAGGAGAGACAGGGCGGGTGGCTACACCTTC
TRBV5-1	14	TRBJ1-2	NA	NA	CASSFGERNYGYTF	TGCGCCAGCAGCTTCGGGGAGCGTAACTATGGCTACACCTTC
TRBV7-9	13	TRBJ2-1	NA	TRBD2	CASSRDLAVGPFF	TGTGCCAGCAGCAGAGACCTAGCGGTCGGCCCGTTCTTC
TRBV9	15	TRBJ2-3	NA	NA	CASTATQGREDTQYF	TGTGCCAGCACCGCTACTCAGGGGAGAGAAGATACGCAGTATTTT
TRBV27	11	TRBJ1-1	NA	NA	CATGQPTEAFF	TGTGCCACTGGACAGCCCACTGAAGCTTTCTTT
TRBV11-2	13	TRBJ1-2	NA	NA	CASSLDSGYGYTF	TGTGCCAGCAGCTTAGACAGCGGATATGGCTACACCTTC
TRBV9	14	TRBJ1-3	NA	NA	CASSTTYSGNTIYF	TGTGCCAGCAGCACCACTTACTCTGGAAACACCATATATTTT
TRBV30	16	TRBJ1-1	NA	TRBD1	CAWSADPGTVNTEAFF	TGTGCCTGGAGTGCAGACCCCGGGACAGTGAACACTGAAGCTTTCTTT
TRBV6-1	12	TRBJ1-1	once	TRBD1	CASSAQGAEAFF	TGTGCCAGCAGTGCCCAGGGGGCGGAAGCTTTCTTT
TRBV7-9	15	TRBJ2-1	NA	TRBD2	CASSTGTSGPGEQFF	TGTGCCAGCAGTACCGGGACTAGCGGACCGGGGGAGCAGTTCTTC
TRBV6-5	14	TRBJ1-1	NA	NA	CASSRGTDHGEAFF	TGTGCCAGCAGTAGGGGTACTGATCATGGGGAAGCTTTCTTT
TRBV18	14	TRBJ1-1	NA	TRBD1	CASSWGQEDTEAFF	TGTGCCAGCTCATGGGGACAGGAAGACACTGAAGCTTTCTTT